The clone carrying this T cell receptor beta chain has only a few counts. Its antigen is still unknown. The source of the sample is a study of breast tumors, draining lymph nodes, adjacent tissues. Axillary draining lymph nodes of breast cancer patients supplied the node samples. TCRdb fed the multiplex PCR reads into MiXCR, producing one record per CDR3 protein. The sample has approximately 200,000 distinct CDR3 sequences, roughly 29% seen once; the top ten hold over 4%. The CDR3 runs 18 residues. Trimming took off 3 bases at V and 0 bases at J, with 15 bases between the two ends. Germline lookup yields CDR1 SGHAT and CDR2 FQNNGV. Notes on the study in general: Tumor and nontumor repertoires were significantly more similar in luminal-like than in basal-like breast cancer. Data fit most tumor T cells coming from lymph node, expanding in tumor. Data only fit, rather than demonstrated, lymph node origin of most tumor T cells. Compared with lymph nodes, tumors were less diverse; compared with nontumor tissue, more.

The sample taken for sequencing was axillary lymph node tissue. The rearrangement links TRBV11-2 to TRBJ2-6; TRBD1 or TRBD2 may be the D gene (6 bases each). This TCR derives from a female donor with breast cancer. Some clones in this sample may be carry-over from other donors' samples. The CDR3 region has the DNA TGTGCCAGCAGCTTGGGAGGAGACAGGTTCTCTGGGGCCAACGTCCTGACTTTC. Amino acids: CASSLGGDRFSGANVLTF.